Here is one TCR beta chain with its context. Here immunoSEQ multiplex PCR was the method, and the copy in TCRdb shows in-frame clones only, minus some. The table lists about 360,000 clones, 80% to 90% of them singletons. This record belongs to a study of blood T cell repertoires in COVID-19. Sequencing was done on a sample of PBMCs or T cells enriched from blood (not recorded which). This clonotype was sampled from a man younger than 45 who had recovered from COVID-19.

The DNA for the CDR3 is TGTGCCAGCAGCTCCCAGGGGGGCTATGGCTACACCTTC. This codes for CASSSQGGYGYTF. The V call is TRBV12-3 or TRBV12-4, the J call TRBJ1-2, with TRBD1 matching 7 bases. V gave up 6 bases and J gave up 4 bases; unmatched junction bases: 5. The CDR3 runs 13 residues.